The 14 T cell receptor beta chains in this list originate from one sample, sequenced in a study of OX40 agonist ivuxolimab in advanced cancers. Repertoires were generated with immunoSEQ multiplex PCR, while TCRdb's copy carries only in-frame clones and drops some. The sample holds 20,000 to 25,000 clones; 80% to 90% are singletons and the top ten take 29%. Here the sequenced sample was CD4+ or CD8+ T cells sorted from blood, taken in a trial of the OX40 agonist ivuxolimab. Receptors were obtained from an adult with an advanced solid tumor such as melanoma, head and neck, liver or kidney cancer.

V usage is TRBV11-2 and J usage is TRBJ2-1, with 9 positions matching TRBD2. From germline, CDR1 is SGHAT and CDR2 FQNNGV. This CDR3 is 17 amino acids long. Trimming took 2 bases from V and 6 from J; bases not matched to a gene: 11. The CDR3 region is CASSLRRSSGSLNEQFF. CDR3 bases: TGTGCCAGCAGCTTAAGAAGGAGTAGCGGGAGCCTCAATGAGCAGTTCTTC. Full variable domain (missing parts from reference TRBV11-2 and TRBJ2-1): EAGVAQSPRYKIIEKRQSVAFWCNPISGHATLYWYQQILGQGPKLLIQFQNNGVVDDSQLPKDRFSAERLKGVDSTLKIQPAKLEDSAVYLCASSLRRSSGSLNEQFFGPGTRLTVL.

This rearrangement joins TRBV7-9 to TRBJ1-2; TRBD1 might be the D (5 bases). The germline V gene has CDR1 SEHNR and CDR2 FQNEAQ (reference sequence). CDR3 length equals 12 residues. Between the trimmed V and J ends, which lost 2 bases and 6 bases, there was a span of 7 bases. The CDR3 DNA sequence: TGTGCCAGCAGCTTAAAAGGGGATGGCTACACCTTC. It is translated as CASSLKGDGYTF.

V and J are TRBV28 and TRBJ1-2; no clear D. This CDR3 spans 15 amino acids. V was cut by 5 bases and J by 0 bases, with 13 bases left in between. CDR1 MDHEN and CDR2 SYDVKM come from the germline V gene. Here the CDR3 DNA reads TGTGCCAGCAGTCGGGCAGGAACCTCTAACTATGGCTACACCTTC. It specifies CASSRAGTSNYGYTF.

This clone was found once. The J gene is TRBJ1-1, the V gene TRBV5-4, with D perhaps matching TRBD1 (5 bases). The CDR3 totals 17 residues. From germline, CDR1 is SGHNT and CDR2 YYREEE (reference sequence). V lost 4 bases, J lost 1 base, and 20 bases lay in between. CDR3 loop: CASSLPREVVGNTEAFF. The CDR3 DNA reads as TGTGCCAGCAGCCTGCCCAGGGAAGTAGTCGGGAACACTGAAGCTTTCTTT. The whole variable domain, remainder taken from reference TRBV5-4 and TRBJ1-1, is ETGVTQSPTHLIKTRGQQVTLRCSSQSGHNTVSWYQQALGQGPQFIFQYYREEENGRGNFPPRFSGLQFPNYSSELNVNALELDDSALYLCASSLPREVVGNTEAFFGQGTRLTVV.

The rearrangement joins TRBV7-9 to TRBJ2-7; tentative D call: TRBD1 (6 bases). In germline, CDR1 is SEHNR, CDR2 FQNEAQ (reference sequence). The CDR3 runs to 15 residues. The ends were cut back, 1 base at V and 3 bases at J, with 13 bases in the middle. In nucleotides, the CDR3 is TGTGCCAGCAGCTTAGTAGACAGGCCGAACTACGAGCAGTACTTC. Its translation is CASSLVDRPNYEQYF.

The CDR3 loop is CASSYGREGLDTQYF. CDR3 sequence (DNA): TGTGCCAGCAGTTACGGTCGGGAGGGCCTCGATACGCAGTATTTT. The chain links TRBV6-6 to TRBJ2-3; 8 positions match TRBD2. The V segment lost 2 bases and the J segment 6 bases; nucleotides outside the gene matches: 7. This CDR3 comprises 15 residues. Germline V gene lookup returns CDR1 MNHNY and CDR2 SVGAGI (reference sequence).

The rearrangement uses TRBV7-2 and TRBJ2-5, with D unresolved. The J call is doubtful: the DNA matches TRBJ2-7 better. CDR3 length: 14 residues. The germline V gene has CDR1 SGHTA and CDR2 FQGNSA. The CDR3 loop reads CASSLGAAFYEQYF. The CDR3 region has the DNA TGTGCCAGCAGCTTAGGGGCGGCCTTCTACGAGCAGTACTTC.

This clone appeared once. CDR3: CASSLGVEQGSTEAFF. The CDR3 DNA reads TGTGCCAGCAGCTTAGGAGTGGAACAGGGGAGCACTGAAGCTTTCTTT. The gene calls are TRBV11-3 and TRBJ1-1; 7 nucleotides line up with TRBD1. This CDR3 is 16 amino acids long. The junction had 9 bases not matched to a gene; V was cut back by 1 base and J by 4 bases. Germline assignment: CDR1 SGHNT and CDR2 YENEEA.

The chain recombines TRBV4-1 with TRBJ1-4, with 8 bases fitting TRBD1. Trimming cost V 2 bases and J 7 bases; bases outside gene matches: 6. This CDR3 contains 15 residues. Germline V CDR1 and CDR2: MGHRA, YSYEKL. CDR3 amino acids: CASSQPRDRSEKLFF. The CDR3 nucleotides read TGCGCCAGCAGCCAACCCCGGGACAGGAGTGAAAAACTGTTTTTT.

The rearrangement joins TRBV15 to TRBJ2-3; D possibly matches TRBD1 or TRBD2 (5 bases each). Per the germline V gene, CDR1 is LNHNV and CDR2 is YYDKDF (reference sequence). The CDR3 has 16 amino acids. The germline V and J ends were trimmed by 0 bases and 6 bases, with 16 bases remaining between them. The CDR3 sequence: CATSRDRARGRDTQYF. CDR3 DNA sequence: TGTGCCACCAGCAGAGATCGGGCGAGGGGCAGGGATACGCAGTATTTT.

V is TRBV5-4 and J is TRBJ2-2; 7 nucleotides agree with TRBD2. The J segment lost 1 base and the V segment lost 4 bases, leaving 10 bases of the junction unmatched. Germline assignment: CDR1 SGHNT and CDR2 YYREEE (reference sequence). The length of the CDR3 is 17 residues. The CDR3 spells CASSPEELALNTGELFF. The CDR3 DNA reads as TGTGCCAGCAGCCCCGAGGAACTAGCGTTGAACACCGGGGAGCTGTTTTTT.

Remarks on this clone: The junction departs from the called germline gene at one end, perhaps through a read error. Distinct nucleotide sequences in the sample also encode this CDR3. This rearrangement joins TRBV10-3 to TRBJ2-7; D gene unclear. Germline CDR1 reads ENHRY; CDR2 reads SYGVKD. CDR3 length: 11 amino acids. The CDR3 spells CAISENYEQYF. CDR3 bases: TGCGCCATCAGTGAGAACTACGAGCAGTACTTC.

The chain has TRBV5-5 and TRBJ1-1; D uncertain. There are 15 residues in the CDR3. CDR1 and CDR2 (germline): SGHKS, YYEKEE (reference sequence). The V gene lost 0 bases and the J gene lost 1 base, with 10 bases spanning the gap. CDR3 sequence: CASSLVGSPNTEAFF. CDR3 in DNA: TGTGCCAGCAGCTTGGTAGGGTCTCCGAACACTGAAGCTTTCTTT.

The CDR3 loop is CASSVFSTATNTGELFF. The DNA for the CDR3 is TGTGCCAGCAGCGTCTTTTCAACCGCAACAAACACCGGGGAGCTGTTTTTT. V is TRBV9 and J is TRBJ2-2; D is unclear. This CDR3 is built from 17 residues. Germline-derived CDR1 and CDR2 are SGDLS and YYNGEE. Trimming took off 2 bases at V and 2 bases at J, with 16 bases between the two ends.